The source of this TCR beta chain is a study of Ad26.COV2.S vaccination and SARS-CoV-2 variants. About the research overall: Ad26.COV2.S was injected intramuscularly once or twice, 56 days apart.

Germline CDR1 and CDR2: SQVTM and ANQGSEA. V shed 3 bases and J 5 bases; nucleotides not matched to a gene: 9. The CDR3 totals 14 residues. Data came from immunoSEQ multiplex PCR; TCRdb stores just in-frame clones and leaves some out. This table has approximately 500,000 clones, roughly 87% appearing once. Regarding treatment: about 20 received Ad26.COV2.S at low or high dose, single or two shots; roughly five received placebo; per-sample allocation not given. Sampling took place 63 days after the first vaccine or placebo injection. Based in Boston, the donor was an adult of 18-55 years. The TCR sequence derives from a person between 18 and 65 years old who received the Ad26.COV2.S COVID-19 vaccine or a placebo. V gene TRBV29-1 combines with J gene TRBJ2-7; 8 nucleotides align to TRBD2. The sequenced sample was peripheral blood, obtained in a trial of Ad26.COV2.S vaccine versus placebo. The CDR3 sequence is CSVEVSGTTHEQYF. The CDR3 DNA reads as TGCAGCGTTGAGGTTAGCGGGACGACCCACGAGCAGTACTTC.